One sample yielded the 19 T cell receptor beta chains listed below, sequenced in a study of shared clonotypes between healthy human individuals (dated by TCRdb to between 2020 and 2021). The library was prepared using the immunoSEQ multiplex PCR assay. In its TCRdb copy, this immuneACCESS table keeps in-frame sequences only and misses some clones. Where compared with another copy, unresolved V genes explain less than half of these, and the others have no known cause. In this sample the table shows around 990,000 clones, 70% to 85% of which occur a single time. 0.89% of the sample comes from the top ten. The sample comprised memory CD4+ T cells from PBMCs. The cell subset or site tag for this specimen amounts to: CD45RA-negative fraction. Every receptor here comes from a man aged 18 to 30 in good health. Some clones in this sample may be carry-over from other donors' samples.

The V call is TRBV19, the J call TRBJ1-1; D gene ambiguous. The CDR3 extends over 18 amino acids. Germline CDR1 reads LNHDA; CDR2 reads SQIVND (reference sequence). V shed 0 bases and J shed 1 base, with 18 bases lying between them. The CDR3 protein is CASSIDRPWGGANTEAFF. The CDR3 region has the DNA TGTGCCAGTAGTATAGACAGACCCTGGGGTGGAGCGAACACTGAAGCTTTCTTT.

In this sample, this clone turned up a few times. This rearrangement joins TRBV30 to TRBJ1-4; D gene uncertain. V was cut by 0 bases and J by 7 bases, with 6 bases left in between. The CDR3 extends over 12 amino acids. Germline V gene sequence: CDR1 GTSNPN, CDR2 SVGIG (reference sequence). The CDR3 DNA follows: TGTGCCTGGAGTGTCAGTCGTGAAAAACTGTTTTTT. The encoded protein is CAWSVSREKLFF.

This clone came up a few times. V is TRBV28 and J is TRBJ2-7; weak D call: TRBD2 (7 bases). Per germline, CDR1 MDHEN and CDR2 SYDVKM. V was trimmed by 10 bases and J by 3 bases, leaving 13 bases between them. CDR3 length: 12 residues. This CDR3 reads CAIGEGVYEQYF. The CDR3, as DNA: TGTGCCATTGGGGAGGGGGTCTACGAGCAGTACTTC. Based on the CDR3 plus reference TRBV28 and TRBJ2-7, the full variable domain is DVKVTQSSRYLVKRTGEKVFLECVQDMDHENMFWYRQDPGLGLRLIYFSYDVKMKEKGDIPEGYSVSREKKERFSLILESASTNQTSMYLCAIGEGVYEQYFGPGTRLTVT.

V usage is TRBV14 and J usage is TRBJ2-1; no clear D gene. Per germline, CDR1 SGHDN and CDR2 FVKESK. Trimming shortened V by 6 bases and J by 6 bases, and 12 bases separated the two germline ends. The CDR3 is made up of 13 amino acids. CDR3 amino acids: CASRPDLSNEQFF. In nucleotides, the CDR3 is TGTGCCAGCAGACCGGACCTTAGCAATGAGCAGTTCTTC.

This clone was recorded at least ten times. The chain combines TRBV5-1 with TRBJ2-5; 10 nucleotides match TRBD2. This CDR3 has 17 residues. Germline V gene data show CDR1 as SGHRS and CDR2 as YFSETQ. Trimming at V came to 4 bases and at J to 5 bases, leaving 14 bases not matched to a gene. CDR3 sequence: CASSASGAGGPGETQYF. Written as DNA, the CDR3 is TGCGCCAGCAGCGCTAGCGGAGCGGGAGGGCCGGGGGAGACCCAGTACTTC.

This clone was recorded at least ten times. DNA of the CDR3: TGCAGTGCTAGTCTGGGGGCCCTCTACACCTTC. As protein: CSASLGALYTF. This chain joins TRBV20-1 and TRBJ1-2; possibly TRBD1 for D (6 bases). V was clipped by 3 bases and J by 10 bases, with 12 bases between them. Germline CDR1 is DFQATT and CDR2 is SNEGSKA (reference sequence). The length of the CDR3 is 11 residues.

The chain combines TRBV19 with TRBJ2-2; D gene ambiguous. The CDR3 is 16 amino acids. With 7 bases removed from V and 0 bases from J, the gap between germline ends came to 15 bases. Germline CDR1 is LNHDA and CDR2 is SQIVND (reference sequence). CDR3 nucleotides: TGTGCCAGTAAAAATGATAGGCACCCGAACACCGGGGAGCTGTTTTTT. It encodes CASKNDRHPNTGELFF.

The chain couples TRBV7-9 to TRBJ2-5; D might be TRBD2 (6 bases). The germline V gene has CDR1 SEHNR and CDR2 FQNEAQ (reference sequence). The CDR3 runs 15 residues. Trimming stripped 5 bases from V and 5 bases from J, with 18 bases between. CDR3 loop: CASSPWAGFYETQYF. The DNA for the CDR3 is TGTGCCAGCAGCCCTTGGGCGGGATTTTATGAGACCCAGTACTTC.

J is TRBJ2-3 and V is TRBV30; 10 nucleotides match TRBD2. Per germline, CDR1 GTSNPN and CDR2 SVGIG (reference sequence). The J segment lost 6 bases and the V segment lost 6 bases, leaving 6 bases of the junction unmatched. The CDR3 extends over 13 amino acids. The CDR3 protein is CACKGLAADTQYF. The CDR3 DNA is TGTGCCTGTAAAGGACTAGCGGCGGATACGCAGTATTTT.

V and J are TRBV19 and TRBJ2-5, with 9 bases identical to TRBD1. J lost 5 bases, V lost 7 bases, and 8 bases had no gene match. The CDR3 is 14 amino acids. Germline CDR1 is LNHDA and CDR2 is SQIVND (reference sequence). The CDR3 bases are TGTGCCAGTAATACGGGACAGGGAATGGAGACCCAGTACTTC. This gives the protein CASNTGQGMETQYF.

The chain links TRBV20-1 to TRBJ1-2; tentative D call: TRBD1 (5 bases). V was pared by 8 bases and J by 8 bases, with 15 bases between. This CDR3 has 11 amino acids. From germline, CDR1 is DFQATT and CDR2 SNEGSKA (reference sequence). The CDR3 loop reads CSPRGAWGYTF. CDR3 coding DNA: TGCAGTCCCCGGGGCGCCTGGGGCTACACCTTC.

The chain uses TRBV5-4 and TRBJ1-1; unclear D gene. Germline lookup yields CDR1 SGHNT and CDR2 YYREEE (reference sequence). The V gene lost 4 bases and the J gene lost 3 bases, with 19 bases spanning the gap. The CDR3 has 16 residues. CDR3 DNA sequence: TGTGCCAGCAGCACCCTTGGAAGAAGTAGGGACACTGAAGCTTTCTTT. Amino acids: CASSTLGRSRDTEAFF. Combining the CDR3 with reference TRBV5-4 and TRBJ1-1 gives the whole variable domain ETGVTQSPTHLIKTRGQQVTLRCSSQSGHNTVSWYQQALGQGPQFIFQYYREEENGRGNFPPRFSGLQFPNYSSELNVNALELDDSALYLCASSTLGRSRDTEAFFGQGTRLTVV.

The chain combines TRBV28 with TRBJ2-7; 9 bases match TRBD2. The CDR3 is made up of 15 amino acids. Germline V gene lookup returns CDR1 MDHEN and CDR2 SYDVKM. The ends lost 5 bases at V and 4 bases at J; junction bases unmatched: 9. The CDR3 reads CASSLLAGPTYEQYF. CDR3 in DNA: TGTGCCAGCAGTCTGCTAGCGGGACCAACTTACGAGCAGTACTTC. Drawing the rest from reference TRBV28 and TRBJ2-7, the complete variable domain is DVKVTQSSRYLVKRTGEKVFLECVQDMDHENMFWYRQDPGLGLRLIYFSYDVKMKEKGDIPEGYSVSREKKERFSLILESASTNQTSMYLCASSLLAGPTYEQYFGPGTRLTVT.

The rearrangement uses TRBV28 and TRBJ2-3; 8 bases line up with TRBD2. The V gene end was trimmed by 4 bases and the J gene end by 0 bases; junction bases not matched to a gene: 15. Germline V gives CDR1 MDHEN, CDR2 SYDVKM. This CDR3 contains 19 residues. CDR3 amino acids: CASSSKYSPSGPSTDTQYF. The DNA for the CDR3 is TGTGCCAGCAGTTCCAAATACTCACCTAGCGGGCCAAGCACAGATACGCAGTATTTT.

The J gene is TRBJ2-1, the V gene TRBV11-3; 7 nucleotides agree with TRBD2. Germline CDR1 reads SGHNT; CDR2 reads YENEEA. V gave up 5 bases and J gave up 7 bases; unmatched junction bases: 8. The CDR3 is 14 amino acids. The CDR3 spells CASSPSGKRNEQFF. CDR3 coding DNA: TGTGCCAGCAGCCCGAGCGGGAAAAGGAATGAGCAGTTCTTC. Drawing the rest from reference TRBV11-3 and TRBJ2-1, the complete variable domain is EAGVVQSPRYKIIEKKQPVAFWCNPISGHNTLYWYLQNLGQGPELLIRYENEEAVDDSQLPKDRFSAERLKGVDSTLKIQPAELGDSAVYLCASSPSGKRNEQFFGPGTRLTVL.

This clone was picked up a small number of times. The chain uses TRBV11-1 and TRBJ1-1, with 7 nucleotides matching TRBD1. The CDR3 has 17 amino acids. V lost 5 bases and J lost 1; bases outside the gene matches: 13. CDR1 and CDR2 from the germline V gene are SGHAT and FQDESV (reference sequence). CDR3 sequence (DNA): TGTGCCAGCAGCCAAGGGATGCACAGGGGAAGGAACACTGAAGCTTTCTTT. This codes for CASSQGMHRGRNTEAFF.

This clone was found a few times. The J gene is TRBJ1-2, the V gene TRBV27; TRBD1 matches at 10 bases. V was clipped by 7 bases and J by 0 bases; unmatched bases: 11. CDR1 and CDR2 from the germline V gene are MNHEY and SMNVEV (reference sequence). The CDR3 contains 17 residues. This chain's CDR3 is CASKTNRQGATNYGYTF. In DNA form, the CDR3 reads TGTGCCAGCAAGACGAACAGACAGGGGGCCACTAACTATGGCTACACCTTC.

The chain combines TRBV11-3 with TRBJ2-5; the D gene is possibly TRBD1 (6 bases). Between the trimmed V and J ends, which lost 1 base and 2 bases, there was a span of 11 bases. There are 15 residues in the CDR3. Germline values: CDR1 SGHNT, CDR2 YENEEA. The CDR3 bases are TGTGCCAGCAGCTTAGGAGGACAGACACAAGAGACCCAGTACTTC. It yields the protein CASSLGGQTQETQYF.

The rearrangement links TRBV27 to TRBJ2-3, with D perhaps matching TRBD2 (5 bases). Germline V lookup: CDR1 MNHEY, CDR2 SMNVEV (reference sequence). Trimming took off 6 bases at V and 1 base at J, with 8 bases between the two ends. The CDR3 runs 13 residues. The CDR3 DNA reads TGTGCCAGCAGGGTGGAGGGCACAGATACGCAGTATTTT. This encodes CASRVEGTDTQYF.